The 14 T cell receptor beta chains given below trace back to one sample, sequenced in a study of PD-1 blockade in classical Hodgkin lymphoma. Time point reported: newly diagnosed, previously untreated cHL patient sample. The data were produced by immunoSEQ multiplex PCR, yet TCRdb's version contains in-frame clones alone and is incomplete. Of around 43,000 clones listed, approximately 91% are singletons. The sequencing input was peripheral blood mononuclear cells (PBMCs). These receptors were obtained from a human donor with classical Hodgkin lymphoma.

The J gene is TRBJ2-7, the V gene TRBV7-2; D possibly corresponds to TRBD2 (6 bases). This CDR3 has 15 amino acids. Germline CDR1 SGHTA, CDR2 FQGNSA. Trimming left V 6 bases short and J 4 bases short, with 19 bases between. CDR3 in DNA: TGTGCCAGCAGTTTGACGGCGGACGGGAGATACGAGCAGTACGTC. Translated, it gives CASSLTADGRYEQYV.

V gene TRBV25-1 combines with J gene TRBJ1-3; tentative D call: TRBD1 (5 bases). Trimming cost V 4 bases and J 3 bases, with 10 bases left between them. The CDR3 sequence is 14 residues long. Germline CDR1 MGHDK, CDR2 SYGVNS. CDR3 sequence: CASSGTPGGNTIYF. CDR3 DNA sequence: TGTGCCAGCAGTGGGACACCGGGTGGAAACACCATATATTTT.

V gene TRBV20-1 combines with J gene TRBJ2-5; no firm D call. Trimming pared 5 bases from V and 5 bases from J, leaving 3 bases between. The CDR3 consists of 9 residues. Germline-derived CDR1 and CDR2 are DFQATT and SNEGSKA (reference sequence). Written as DNA, the CDR3 is TGCAGTGCTGGGGAGACCCAGTACTTC. Protein: CSAGETQYF.

The chain joins TRBV9 to TRBJ2-2; D might be TRBD1 or TRBD2, each matching 5 bases. Per germline, CDR1 SGDLS and CDR2 YYNGEE. CDR3 length equals 15 residues. V lost 4 bases and J 4 bases, leaving 14 bases between the germline ends. The CDR3 region is CASSPRGQGTGELFF. As DNA, the CDR3 is TGTGCCAGCAGCCCCCGAGGGCAGGGCACCGGGGAGCTGTTTTTT. The full variable domain, in which reference TRBV9 and TRBJ2-2 provide the parts outside the CDR3, is DSGVTQTPKHLITATGQRVTLRCSPRSGDLSVYWYQQSLDQGLQFLIQYYNGEERAKGNILERFSAQQFPDLHSELNLSSLELGDSALYFCASSPRGQGTGELFFGEGSRLTVL.

This sequence joins TRBV6-1 and TRBJ2-3, with TRBD2 matching over 12 bases. This CDR3 spans 14 amino acids. The germline V gene encodes CDR1 MNHNS and CDR2 SASEGT. With 4 bases clipped from V and 4 bases from J, the junction kept 0 bases outside the gene matches. The CDR3 sequence: CASSGLAGADTQYF. The CDR3 DNA sequence: TGTGCCAGCAGTGGACTAGCGGGAGCAGATACGCAGTATTTT.

The V and J genes are TRBV6-5 and TRBJ1-4; TRBD1 agrees at 9 bases. V was clipped by 6 bases and J by 8 bases; unmatched bases: 10. Germline V CDR1 and CDR2: MNHEY, SVGAGI. The CDR3 is made up of 15 amino acids. This chain's CDR3 is CASRHTGTGNEKLFF. The CDR3 coding sequence is TGTGCCAGCAGACACACCGGGACAGGGAACGAAAAACTGTTTTTT.

V is TRBV11-3 and J is TRBJ1-1; D is uncertain. Per germline, CDR1 SGHNT and CDR2 YENEEA. CDR3 length: 13 amino acids. Trimming pared 1 base from V and 0 bases from J, leaving 3 bases between. CDR3 coding DNA: TGTGCCAGCAGCTTAGGGGTGAACACTGAAGCTTTCTTT. Protein product: CASSLGVNTEAFF.

V gene TRBV5-1 combines with J gene TRBJ1-1; TRBD1 matches 8 bases. The junction had 11 bases not matched to a gene; V was cut back by 4 bases and J by 6 bases. Per germline, CDR1 SGHRS and CDR2 YFSETQ. The length of the CDR3 is 15 residues. CDR3 DNA sequence: TGCGCCAGCAGCCCCGGACAGGGTATTTTAGCTGAAGCTTTCTTT. This gives the protein CASSPGQGILAEAFF. Complete variable domain (other parts from reference TRBV5-1 and TRBJ1-1): KAGVTQTPRYLIKTRGQQVTLSCSPISGHRSVSWYQQTPGQGLQFLFEYFSETQRNKGNFPGRFSGRQFSNSRSEMNVSTLELGDSALYLCASSPGQGILAEAFFGQGTRLTVV.

The genes are TRBV14 and TRBJ1-6; no definite D call. Germline V gene lookup returns CDR1 SGHDN and CDR2 FVKESK. The CDR3 totals 15 residues. Trimming left V 4 bases short and J 1 base short, with 8 bases between. The CDR3 DNA follows: TGTGCCAGCAGCCGTACGCCTTCCTATAATTCACCCCTCCACTTT. Its translation is CASSRTPSYNSPLHF.

The genes are TRBV4-1 and TRBJ2-5; D unclear. Trimming took 0 bases from V and 4 from J, leaving 21 bases between them. Germline-derived CDR1 and CDR2 are MGHRA and YSYEKL. This CDR3 is built from 18 residues. The CDR3 protein is CASSQDFRSYRVGETQYF. Written as DNA, the CDR3 is TGCGCCAGCAGCCAAGATTTCCGGTCTTATCGGGTGGGAGAGACCCAGTACTTC.

The J gene is TRBJ2-1, the V gene TRBV5-6; 9 nucleotides agree with TRBD1. With 7 bases clipped from V and 7 bases from J, the junction kept 12 bases outside the gene matches. Germline CDR1 and CDR2: SGHDT and YYEEEE. The CDR3 has 15 residues. The CDR3 is CASRTGTGIKNEQFF. The CDR3 DNA follows: TGTGCCAGCCGCACCGGGACAGGGATTAAGAATGAGCAGTTCTTC.

This chain joins TRBV28 and TRBJ1-1; D is unclear. Trimming shortened V by 2 bases and J by 3 bases, and 7 bases separated the two germline ends. The CDR3 has 13 amino acids. Per germline, CDR1 MDHEN and CDR2 SYDVKM. The CDR3 nucleotides are TGTGCCAGCAGTTTAATGGGATACACTGAAGCTTTCTTT. This gives the protein CASSLMGYTEAFF.

The genes are TRBV18 and TRBJ2-7; 8 bases align to TRBD2. Per the germline V gene, CDR1 is KGHSH and CDR2 is LQKENI. The CDR3 spans 13 residues. V lost 2 bases and J lost 3; bases outside the gene matches: 0. The CDR3 here is CASSPGTSYEQYV. DNA for the CDR3: TGTGCCAGCTCACCAGGGACTAGCTACGAGCAGTACGTC.

This chain connects TRBV2 to TRBJ1-5, with TRBD1 as a possible D gene (5 bases). Deletions cut 8 bases from V and 7 bases from J, with 15 bases between. This CDR3 has 13 amino acids. Germline V gene lookup returns CDR1 SNHLY and CDR2 FYNNEI. The CDR3 nucleotides read TGTGCCAGCGGGGGTCAGGGTTTACAGCCCCAGCATTTT. Translation: CASGGQGLQPQHF.